This TCR beta chain emerged from a study of T cell responses to AZD1222 COVID-19 vaccine. This CDR3 is built from 16 residues. The junction had 8 bases not matched to a gene; V was cut back by 4 bases and J by 7 bases. Germline V gives CDR1 SGDLS, CDR2 YYNGEE. Profiled with immunoSEQ multiplex PCR; TCRdb holds only in-frame clones, not every one. Found here are around 120,000 clones, more than 75% of them singletons; the top ten hold around 3.5%. The sample was peripheral blood, taken on day 0 of AZD1222 vaccination. This chain uses TRBV9 with TRBJ2-7; 16 nucleotides agree with TRBD2. This sequence originates from an adult in good health. The CDR3 region has the DNA TGTGCCAGCAGCCCTACCCCGGGACTAGCGGGGGGGGAGCAGTACTTC. Translating gives CASSPTPGLAGGEQYF.